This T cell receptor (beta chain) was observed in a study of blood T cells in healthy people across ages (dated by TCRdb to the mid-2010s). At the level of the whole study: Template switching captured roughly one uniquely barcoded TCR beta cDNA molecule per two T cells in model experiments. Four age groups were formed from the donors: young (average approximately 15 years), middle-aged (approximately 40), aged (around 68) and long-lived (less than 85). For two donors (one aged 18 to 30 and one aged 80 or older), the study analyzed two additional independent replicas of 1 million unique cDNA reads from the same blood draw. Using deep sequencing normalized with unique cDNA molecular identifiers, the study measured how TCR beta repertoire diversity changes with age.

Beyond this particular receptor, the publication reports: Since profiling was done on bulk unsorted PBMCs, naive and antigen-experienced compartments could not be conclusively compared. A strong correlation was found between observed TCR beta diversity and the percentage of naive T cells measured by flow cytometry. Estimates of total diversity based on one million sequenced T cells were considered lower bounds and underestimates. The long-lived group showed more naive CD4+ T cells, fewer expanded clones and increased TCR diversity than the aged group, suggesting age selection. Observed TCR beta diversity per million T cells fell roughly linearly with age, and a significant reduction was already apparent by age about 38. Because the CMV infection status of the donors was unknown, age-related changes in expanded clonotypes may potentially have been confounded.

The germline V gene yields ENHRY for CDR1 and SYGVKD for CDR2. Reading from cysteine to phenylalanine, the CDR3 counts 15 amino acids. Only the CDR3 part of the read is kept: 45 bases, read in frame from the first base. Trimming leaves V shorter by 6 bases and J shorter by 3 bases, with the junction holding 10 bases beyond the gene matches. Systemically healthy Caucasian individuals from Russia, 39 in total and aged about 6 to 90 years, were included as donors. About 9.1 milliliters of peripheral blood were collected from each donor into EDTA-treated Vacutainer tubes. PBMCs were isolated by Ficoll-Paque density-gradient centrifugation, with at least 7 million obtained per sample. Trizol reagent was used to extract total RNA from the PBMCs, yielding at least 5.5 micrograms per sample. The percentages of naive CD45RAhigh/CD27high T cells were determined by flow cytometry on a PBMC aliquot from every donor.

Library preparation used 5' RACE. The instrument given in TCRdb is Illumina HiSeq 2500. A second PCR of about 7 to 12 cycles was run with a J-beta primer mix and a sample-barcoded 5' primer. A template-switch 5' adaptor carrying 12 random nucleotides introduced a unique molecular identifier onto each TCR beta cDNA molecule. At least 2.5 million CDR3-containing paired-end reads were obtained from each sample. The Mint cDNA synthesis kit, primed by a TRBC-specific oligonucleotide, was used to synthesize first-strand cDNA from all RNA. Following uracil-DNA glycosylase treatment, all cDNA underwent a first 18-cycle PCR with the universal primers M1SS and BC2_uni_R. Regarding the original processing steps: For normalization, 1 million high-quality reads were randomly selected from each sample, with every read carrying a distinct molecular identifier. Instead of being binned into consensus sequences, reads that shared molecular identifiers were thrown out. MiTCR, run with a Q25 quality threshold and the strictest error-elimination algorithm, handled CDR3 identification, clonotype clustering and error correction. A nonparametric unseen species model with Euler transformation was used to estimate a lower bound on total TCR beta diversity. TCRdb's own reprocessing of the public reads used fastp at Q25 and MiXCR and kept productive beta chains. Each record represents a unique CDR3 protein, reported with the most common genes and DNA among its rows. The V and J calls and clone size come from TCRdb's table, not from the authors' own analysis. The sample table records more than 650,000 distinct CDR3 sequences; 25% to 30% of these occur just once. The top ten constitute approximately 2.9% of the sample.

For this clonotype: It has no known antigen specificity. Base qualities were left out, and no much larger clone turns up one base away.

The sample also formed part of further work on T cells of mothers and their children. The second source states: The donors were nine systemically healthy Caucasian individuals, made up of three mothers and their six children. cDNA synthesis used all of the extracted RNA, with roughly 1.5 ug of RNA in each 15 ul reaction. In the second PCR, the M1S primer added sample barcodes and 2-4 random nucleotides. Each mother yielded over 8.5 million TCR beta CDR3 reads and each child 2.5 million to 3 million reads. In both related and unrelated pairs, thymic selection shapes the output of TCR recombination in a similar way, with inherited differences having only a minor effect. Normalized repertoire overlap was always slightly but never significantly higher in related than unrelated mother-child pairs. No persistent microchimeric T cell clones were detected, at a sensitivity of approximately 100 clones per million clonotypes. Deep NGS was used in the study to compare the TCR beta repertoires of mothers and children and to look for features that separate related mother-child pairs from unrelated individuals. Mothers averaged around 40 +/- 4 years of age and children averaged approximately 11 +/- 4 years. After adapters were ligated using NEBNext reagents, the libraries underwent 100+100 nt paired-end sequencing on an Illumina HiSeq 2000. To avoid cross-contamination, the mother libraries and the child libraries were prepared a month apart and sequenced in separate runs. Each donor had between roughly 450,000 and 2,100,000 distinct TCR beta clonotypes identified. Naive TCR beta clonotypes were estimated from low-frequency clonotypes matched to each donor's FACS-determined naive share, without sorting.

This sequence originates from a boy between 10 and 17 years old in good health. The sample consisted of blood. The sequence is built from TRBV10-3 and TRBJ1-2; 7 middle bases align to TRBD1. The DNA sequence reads TGTGCCATCAGCGGGGACGACAGGGCTGACTATGGCTACACCTTC. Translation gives CAISGDDRADYGYTF.